This T cell receptor (beta chain) was recorded in a study of blood T cells in healthy people across ages. Germline assignment: CDR1 MRHNA and CDR2 SNTAGT. This CDR3 region has 12 residues. The use of a sample-barcoded 5' primer and a J-beta primer mix characterized a second PCR of roughly 7 to 12 cycles. Each cDNA molecule was tagged by a template-switch adaptor that had 12 random nucleotides. TCRdb used MiXCR to reprocess the 5' RACE reads, holding one entry per CDR3 protein. The table lists about 970,000 distinct CDR3 sequences, roughly 51% of them singletons. The V and J genes are TRBV6-4 and TRBJ2-4; tentatively, D is TRBD1 (5 bases). TRBJ2-7 matches the DNA end more closely, so the J call is doubtful. The sequenced material came from blood. The sequence derives from a woman between 55 and 75 years old in good health. CDR3 bases: TGTGCCTTCGGGTGTTACAGGCCCGAGCAGTACTTC. Its protein product is CAFGCYRPEQYF.